Sequencing of this TCR beta chain was carried out in a study of T cell repertoires in cytomegalovirus infection. Study overall: HLA-B-restricted CMV epitopes that are well studied, plus recently identified HLA-C-restricted ones, were used by the study. Evidence of both CMV infection and a matching HLA type came from public TCR beta signatures.

Points from the study as a whole: Carriers of CMV plus the relevant HLA were identified by cumulative public TCR beta family frequency. Dominating the ex vivo response were HLA-C-restricted CMV-specific TCR beta clonotypes.

MiXCR was run by TCRdb on the reads, yielding one entry per CDR3 protein. This table holds some 480,000 distinct CDR3 sequences, roughly 34% found once. CDR3 size: 17 residues. The germline V and J ends were trimmed by 3 bases and 0 bases, with 12 bases remaining between them. The table lists this clonotype with a few counts. Its antigen remains unknown. The sequence was obtained from a human donor in good health (CMV status not recorded). Some clones in this sample may be carry-over from other donors' samples. Here the sequenced sample was cultured PBMCs, taken from culture after CMV antigen stimulation. J is TRBJ2-6 and V is TRBV12-3 or TRBV12-4; no clear D gene. CDR3 DNA sequence: TGTGCCAGCAGTTTCACGGTTAGGAGCTCTGGGGCCAACGTCCTGACTTTC. It translates to CASSFTVRSSGANVLTF.